What follows is one T cell receptor beta chain and its context. Its antigen is not identified. The sample originates from a study of radiation and T cells in renal cell carcinoma. Findings and limits, study-wide: Without pretreatment biopsies, baseline tumor clonotype presence was undetermined. In blood, top tumor clones expanded by 2 weeks, shrinking by 4.

The table came from immunoSEQ multiplex PCR; TCRdb's copy has only in-frame clones and leaves some out. This table holds roughly 100,000 clones, over 75% found once. Documented time point: baseline pretreatment blood. Treatment given: 15 Gy SBRT to primary tumor, nephrectomy 4 weeks later. Serial blood draws occurred at baseline and 2 and 4 weeks post-SBRT. The TCR originated in a man between 60 and 75 years old with renal cell carcinoma. Sample: blood, taken from a patient whose treatment included radiotherapy and nephrectomy.

CDR3 in amino acids: CASSQAVVLAITGNEQFF. CDR3 DNA: TGTGCCAGCAGCCAAGCGGTCGTACTAGCAATAACGGGCAATGAGCAGTTCTTC. The V gene is TRBV4-2, the J gene TRBJ2-1; D may be TRBD2 (6 bases). The CDR3 has 18 amino acids. Trimming shortened V by 1 base and J by 6 bases, and 22 bases separated the two germline ends. Germline-derived CDR1 and CDR2 are LGHNA and YNFKEQ.